A single sample gave rise to the 8 T cell receptor beta chains below, sequenced in a study of cytomegalovirus exposure and HLA in healthy donors. The PCR ran on 60 Vbeta and 13 Jbeta primers. Data came from immunoSEQ multiplex PCR; TCRdb stores just in-frame clones and leaves some out. The top ten clones hold 22% of a sample with 65,000 to 80,000 clones, around three quarters of them seen once. The sample was PBMCs. The source is a woman in her thirties or forties in good health and CMV-seropositive.

The chain carries TRBV27 and TRBJ2-7; D might be TRBD1 (6 bases). Germline V gene data show CDR1 as MNHEY and CDR2 as SMNVEV (reference sequence). The V end was cut by 3 bases, the J end by 11 bases, with 14 bases between. The CDR3 length is 12 residues. The CDR3 reads CASSFPPGVEYF. The CDR3 nucleotides are TGTGCCAGCAGTTTCCCCCCAGGGGTGGAGTACTTC.

The chain couples TRBV11-3 to TRBJ2-1, with TRBD1 as a possible D gene (6 bases). The CDR3 covers 14 residues. Trimming shortened V by 4 bases and J by 11 bases, and 18 bases separated the two germline ends. The germline CDR1 and CDR2 sequences are SGHNT and YENEEA. CDR3 nucleotides: TGTGCCAGCAGCTCCGACAGGTTGGGTCGCAAGCAGTTCTTC. Translated: CASSSDRLGRKQFF.

The V and J genes are TRBV4-1 and TRBJ2-1, with D possibly being TRBD2 (9 bases). CDR1 MGHRA and CDR2 YSYEKL come from the germline V gene. Trimming pared 4 bases from V and 6 bases from J, leaving 34 bases between. The CDR3 consists of 21 residues. CDR3 sequence reads: CASSPYPTGEAAGGRGNEQFF. CDR3 nucleotide sequence: TGCGCCAGCAGCCCTTACCCGACAGGGGAGGCAGCGGGGGGCCGGGGCAATGAGCAGTTCTTC.

The chain combines TRBV19 with TRBJ1-1; D might be TRBD1 (6 bases). The CDR3 is 15 residues long. Germline V gene data show CDR1 as LNHDA and CDR2 as SQIVND (reference sequence). V lost 8 bases, J lost 2 bases, and 18 bases lay in between. The CDR3: CASGGAGVLNTEAFF. For the CDR3, the DNA is TGTGCCAGTGGGGGGGCAGGGGTACTTAACACTGAAGCTTTCTTT.

This sequence joins TRBV2 and TRBJ2-5; 8 positions agree with TRBD2. CDR3 length: 15 amino acids. Losses at the gene ends were 8 bases for V and 5 bases for J; bases not matched to a gene: 13. Germline values: CDR1 SNHLY, CDR2 FYNNEI. The CDR3 protein is CASCGNGGAGETQYF. The CDR3 DNA is TGTGCCAGCTGCGGGAACGGGGGGGCCGGGGAGACCCAGTACTTC.

V gene TRBV19 combines with J gene TRBJ1-2, with D hard to call. Trimming shortened V by 5 bases and J by 2 bases, and 18 bases separated the two germline ends. CDR3 length: 16 residues. Germline CDR1 LNHDA, CDR2 SQIVND (reference sequence). CDR3 region: CASSSPPGMKNYGYTF. DNA for the CDR3: TGTGCCAGTAGTTCCCCCCCCGGGATGAAGAACTATGGCTACACCTTC.

This chain connects TRBV30 to TRBJ2-1, with D perhaps TRBD1 (6 bases). The CDR3 has 13 residues. V lost 3 bases and J 2 bases, leaving 8 bases between the germline ends. CDR1 and CDR2 from the germline V gene are GTSNPN and SVGIG (reference sequence). In DNA, the CDR3 is TGTGCCTGGAGACAGGGCCCCTACAATGAGCAGTTCTTC. It yields the protein CAWRQGPYNEQFF.

The gene calls are TRBV28 and TRBJ1-1, with TRBD1 identical over 9 bases. There are 11 residues in the CDR3. Trimming cost V 11 bases and J 9 bases; bases outside gene matches: 7. Germline values: CDR1 MDHEN, CDR2 SYDVKM. The CDR3 bases are TGTGCCTCCAACAGGGGGCGTAAAGCTTTCTTT. Translating it yields CASNRGRKAFF.